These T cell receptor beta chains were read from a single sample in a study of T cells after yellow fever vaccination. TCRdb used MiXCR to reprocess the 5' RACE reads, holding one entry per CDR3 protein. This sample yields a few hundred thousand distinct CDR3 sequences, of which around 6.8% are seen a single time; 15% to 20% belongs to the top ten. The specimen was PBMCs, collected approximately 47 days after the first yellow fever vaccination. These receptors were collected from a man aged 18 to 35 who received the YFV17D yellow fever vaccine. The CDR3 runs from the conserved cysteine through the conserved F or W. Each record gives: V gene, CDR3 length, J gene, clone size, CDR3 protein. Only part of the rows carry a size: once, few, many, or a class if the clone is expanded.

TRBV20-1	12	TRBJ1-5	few	CSAVLSNQPQHF
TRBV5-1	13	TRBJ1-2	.	CASSLGQGAVYTF
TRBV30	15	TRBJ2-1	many	CAWSDTGTALGGQFF
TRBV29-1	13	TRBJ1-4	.	CSVESATNEKLFF
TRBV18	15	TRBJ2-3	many	CASSSGRHHTDTQYF
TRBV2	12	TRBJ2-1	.	CASSTTGIEQFF
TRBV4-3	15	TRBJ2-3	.	CASSGLAGAVDTQYF
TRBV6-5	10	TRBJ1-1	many	CASGPGGAFF
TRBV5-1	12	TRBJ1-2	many	CASSRGEDGYTF
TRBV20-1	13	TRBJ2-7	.	CSARDAGEYEQYF
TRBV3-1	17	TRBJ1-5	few	CASSQDCGERTNQPQHF
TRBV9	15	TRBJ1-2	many	CASSADTGPNYGYTF
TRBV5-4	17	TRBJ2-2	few	CASSLMGQGRFSGELFF
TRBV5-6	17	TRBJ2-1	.	CASGPSLRYSSYNEQFF
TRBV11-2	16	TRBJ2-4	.	CASSLGRQGLDYIQYF
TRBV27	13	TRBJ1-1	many	CASSFDRGTEAFF
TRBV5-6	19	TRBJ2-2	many	CASSLAGGQRYEGTGELFF
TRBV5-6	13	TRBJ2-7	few	CASSNPDRLGEYF
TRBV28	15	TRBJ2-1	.	CASSLGQPLHNEQFF
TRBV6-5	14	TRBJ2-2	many	CASSYQQGTGELFF
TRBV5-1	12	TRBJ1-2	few	CASYEDSHGYTF
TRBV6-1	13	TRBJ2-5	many	CASRAWGRETQYF
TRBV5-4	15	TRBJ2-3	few	CASSPRRSGTDTQYF
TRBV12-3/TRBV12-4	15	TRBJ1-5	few	CASSLVGGSNQPQHF
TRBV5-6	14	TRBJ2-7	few	CASSPPRSDYEQYF
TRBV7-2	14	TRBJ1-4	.	CASSLDKAVEKLFF
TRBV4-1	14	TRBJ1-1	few	CASSQRQGVTEAFF
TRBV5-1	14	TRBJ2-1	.	CASSLFSGPNEQFF
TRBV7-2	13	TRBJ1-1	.	CASSSTRGTEAFF
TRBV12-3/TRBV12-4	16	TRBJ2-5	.	CASSFNGGGRQETQYF
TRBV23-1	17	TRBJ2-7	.	CASTPIPPVVGGYEQYF
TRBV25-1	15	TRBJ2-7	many	CASSEYGRVPYEQYF
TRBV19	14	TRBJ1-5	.	CASRGTRVHQPQHF
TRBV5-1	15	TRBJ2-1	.	CASSLDRAFDYEQFF
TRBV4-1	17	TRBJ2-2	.	CASSQVSWTGGFGELFF
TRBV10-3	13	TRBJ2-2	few	CAISVRATGELFF
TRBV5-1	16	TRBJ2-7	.	CASSVEQGMGSYEQYF